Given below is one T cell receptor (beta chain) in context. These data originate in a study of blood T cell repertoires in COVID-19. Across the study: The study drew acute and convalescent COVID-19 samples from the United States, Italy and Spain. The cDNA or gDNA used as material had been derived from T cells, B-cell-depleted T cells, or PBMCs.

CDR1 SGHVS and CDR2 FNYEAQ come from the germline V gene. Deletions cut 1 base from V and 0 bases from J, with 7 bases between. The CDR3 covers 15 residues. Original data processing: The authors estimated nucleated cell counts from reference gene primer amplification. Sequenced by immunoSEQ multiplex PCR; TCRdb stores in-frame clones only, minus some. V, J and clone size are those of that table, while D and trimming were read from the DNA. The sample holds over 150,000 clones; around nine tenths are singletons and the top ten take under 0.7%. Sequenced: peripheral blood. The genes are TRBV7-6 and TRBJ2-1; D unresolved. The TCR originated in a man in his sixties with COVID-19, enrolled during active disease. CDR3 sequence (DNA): TGTGCCAGCAGCTTAGGGGCCAGCTCCTACAATGAGCAGTTCTTC. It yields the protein CASSLGASSYNEQFF.